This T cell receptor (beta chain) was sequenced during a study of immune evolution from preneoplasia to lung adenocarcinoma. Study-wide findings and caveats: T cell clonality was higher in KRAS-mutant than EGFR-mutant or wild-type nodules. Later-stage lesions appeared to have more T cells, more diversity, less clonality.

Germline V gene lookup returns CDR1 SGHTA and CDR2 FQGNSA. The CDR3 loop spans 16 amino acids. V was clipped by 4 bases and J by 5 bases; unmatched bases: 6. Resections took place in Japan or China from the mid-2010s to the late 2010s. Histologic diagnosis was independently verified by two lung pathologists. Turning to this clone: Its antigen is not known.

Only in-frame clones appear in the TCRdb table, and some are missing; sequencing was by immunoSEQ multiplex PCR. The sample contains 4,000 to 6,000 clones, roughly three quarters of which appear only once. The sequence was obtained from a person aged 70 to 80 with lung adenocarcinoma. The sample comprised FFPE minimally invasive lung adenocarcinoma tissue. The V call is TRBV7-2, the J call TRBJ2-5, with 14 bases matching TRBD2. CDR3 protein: CASSSTSGRGGETQYF. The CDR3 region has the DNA TGTGCCAGCAGCTCGACTAGCGGGAGGGGGGGTGAGACCCAGTACTTC.